This T cell receptor beta chain derives from a study of cytomegalovirus exposure and HLA in healthy donors (dated by TCRdb to 2016 to 2017). Regarding the complete study: According to an earlier analysis of a few hundred of the donors, about 190 million T cells yielded some 110 million unique TCR beta sequences and approximately 300 Gb of sequence data. An early release covering about 600 HLA-typed donors comprised about 300 gigabases of sequencing data and approximately 80 million unique TCR sequences. Among the roughly 390 genotyped donors, around 81% belonged to the genetic ancestry cluster associated with self-reported Caucasian donors. The aim of the study was to test whether cataloging public T cell receptors could identify signatures of past pathogen exposure. Using immunosequencing, the study profiled T cell repertoires from 640 or so subjects and related those repertoires to cytomegalovirus serostatus. Along with the approximately 650-subject first cohort, a separate validation cohort of around 120 different subjects was used. The study combined high-throughput TCR immunosequencing, statistical association of individual TCRs with disease status, and machine learning to predict cytomegalovirus infection status. A later analysis re-analyzed previously published TCR beta repertoires from 666 donors and added high-resolution HLA genotyping to study TCR occurrence patterns. Rather than drawing on any new phenotypic data, the later analysis identified candidate immune exposures from TCR beta sequences and the way those sequences occurred across donors. To decide whether each TCR beta V gene segment behaved as functional or pseudogenic, an earlier analysis of approximately 590 of the donors relied on high-throughput TCR beta sequencing. Donor age, sex, ethnicity and CMV serostatus were compiled together with the repertoire data. Genome-wide SNP genotypes for about 65% of the roughly 670 donors were used in a later genetic analysis, which treated that subset as a discovery cohort. All discovery cohort repertoires had been generated on a single sequencing platform. HLA typing covered class I and class II loci at four-digit resolution. The number of typed donors differed by locus: about 629-630 for A, B, C, DRB1 and DQB1; approximately 540 for DQA1; 600 to 610 for DPA1; and some 430 for DPB1. Four or five DR-DQ haplotypes were handled as single units for association and clustering, since linkage in the cohort was strong. Among under 450 genotyped donors of the cohort, an average of about 240,000 unique TCR beta nucleotide sequences were sequenced per donor, about a sixth of them non-productive.

On this clone: Its specific antigen is unknown. It has no much larger one-base neighbor in the sample; base qualities were not kept.

Beyond this particular receptor, the publication reports: When HLA alleles, especially DR and DQ, strongly co-occurred, attributing TCR associations to individual alleles was difficult. Roughly uniform sequencing depth across donors was assumed in presence/absence analyses, although this assumption may not hold. This cohort had only TCR beta chains sequenced, and the lack of alpha or paired-chain data limited which features could be detected. The authors suggested that the approach could potentially be generalized to other disease states and immunological phenotypes. In a later analysis, most CMV-associated TCR beta chains were found to appear HLA-restricted, with HLA associations seemingly driven largely by CMV exposure. The sequencing pipeline was judged likely to have produced a cluster of highly shared sequence variants as a technical artifact. Because some donors lacked HLA typing at each locus, the association tests relied only on the typed subset. In a later analysis, several top co-occurrence clusters were reported to appear linked to parvovirus B19, influenza, CMV and Epstein-Barr virus. Correlated functional status among segregating V segments might reflect linkage disequilibrium, but an unknown experimental factor could not be ruled out. Because the 87-base-pair reads could not distinguish some IMGT-functional V segments, including TRBV6-2 and TRBV6-3, those segments were excluded. At a false discovery rate of 0.05, a later analysis linked about 16,000 TCR beta sequences to specific HLA alleles. In a later analysis, the rate of TCR association differed among HLA loci, with DRB1 alleles having the most associated TCRs and HLA-C alleles having the fewest. In a later analysis, HLA-associated TCR beta chains were found to be more clonally expanded and to have lower generation probabilities than equally common non-associated chains. The earlier analysis of a few hundred of the donors excluded some 16 rarely observed V segments, including chromosome 9 orphons, because counts were too low. The classifier was reported to diagnose cytomegalovirus status with high specificity and sensitivity in both the original cohort and the validation cohort. The only immune exposure information available for the cohort was CMV serostatus. Three of the identified cytomegalovirus-associated TCR beta chains were confirmed in vitro to be specific for cytomegalovirus antigens. In the study, some 160 TCR beta chains were listed as associated with cytomegalovirus. Broadly in line with IMGT annotations, most TCR beta V segments showed up in productive rearrangements about 87% or about 30% of the time in an earlier analysis of approximately 600 of the donors. In a later genetic analysis, a missense DCLRE1C variant was associated with V-gene and J-gene trimming of TCR beta chains, and the association was replicated in an independent cohort. A further reported finding was that TCR beta sequences accurately predicted the HLA-A and HLA-B alleles for most subjects in the first cohort. A later genetic analysis reported fewer N-insertions in productive TCRs among donors in an Asian-associated ancestry cluster than the roughly 620-donor mean. Across donors, most TCR sequences were observed very rarely, whereas some public TCRs were present in many individuals.

The CDR3 contains 13 residues, cysteine and phenylalanine counted. Here the CDR3 DNA is all that survives: 39 bases in frame from base 1. According to the germline V gene (reference sequence), CDR1 reads GTSNPN and CDR2 reads SVGIG. The junction carries 11 bases between V and J, which are trimmed by 3 bases and 5 bases respectively. The cohort comprised more than 550 healthy bone marrow donors. Cohort members were all nominally healthy when sampled, although unrecorded immune exposures were likely present. The donor tested CMV seropositive, placing the donor among the 290 or so seropositive members of the cohort. A peripheral blood sample was collected from each donor, and TCR beta sequencing was performed on peripheral blood mononuclear cells. Genomic DNA was extracted from the blood cell samples with the Qiagen DNeasy Blood Extraction Kit. The library came from the immunoSEQ multiplex PCR assay. For the multiplex PCR, a mixture combining 60 forward primers for TCR Vbeta segments and 13 reverse primers for TCR Jbeta segments was used. The CDR3 region of rearranged TCR beta genes was amplified from genomic DNA with a multiplex PCR assay. Amplified TCR beta libraries were sequenced as 87-base-pair reads on the Illumina HiSeq System. As for the authors' bioinformatics: A later analysis tallied tens of millions of unique TCR beta chains across the 700 or so repertoires, and some 10 million of those chains were shared by two or more donors. Raw reads were error-corrected and collapsed into unique sequences with a nearest-neighbor algorithm that merged closely related sequences to remove PCR and sequencing errors. V, D and J gene segments were assigned by aligning CDR3 sequences to IMGT reference sequences. For a sequence to be retained, a match of at least six nucleotides was required to both a V gene segment and a J gene segment. Rearrangements were called productive when the CDR3 lacked stop codons and stayed in frame with V and J; all others were non-productive. CDR3 was defined according to IMGT convention as the region running from the second conserved V-encoded cysteine to the conserved J-encoded phenylalanine. The earlier analysis of 500 to 750 of the donors excluded any sequence lacking an unambiguous match to a single V gene segment. In an earlier analysis of roughly 500 of the donors, V segments were called functional above 56.7% productive rearrangements and were called segregating when the between-donor standard deviation exceeded 5%. A statistical classification framework was built to diagnose cytomegalovirus status from the catalog of TCR beta chain sequences. In a later analysis, V and J genes were assigned by comparing TCR nucleotide sequences against IMGT/GENE-DB human TR gene sequences. The TCRdist pipeline was used in a later analysis to assign CDR3 sequences and most-parsimonious VDJ recombination scenarios. In a later analysis, each TCR beta chain was defined by its CDR3 amino acid sequence together with its V-gene family, and reads lacking a unique V-gene family were excluded. As a way to deal with suspected cross-contamination and a sequencing artifact, a later analysis dropped hundreds of nucleotide sequences that were highly shared and had low generation probability. In a later analysis, a clonal expansion index was calculated for each public chain from normalized within-repertoire ranks of inferred template counts. Generation probabilities in a later analysis came from a VDJ recombination model fitted to out-of-frame rearrangements, and those results were checked against IGoR. A later analysis scored TCR-TCR, TCR-HLA and TCR-CMV co-occurrence with hypergeometric tests, applying a repertoire-size bias correction to TCR pairs. To estimate false discovery rates, a later analysis permuted the HLA or CMV assignments 20 times. A later analysis grouped co-occurring TCRs with DBSCAN, adding TCRdist sequence similarity when clustering within HLA-allele-positive subsets. For co-occurrence clustering, repertoires with fewer than 30,000 or more than 120,000 public chains were excluded, along with five or six repertoires with anomalous nucleotide sharing. TCRdb took this table from immuneACCESS and kept in-frame rearrangements with V and J called. Such tables lack part of the clones; where checked against another copy, unresolved V genes explain under half of the gap, and the rest is unexplained. The D gene and trimming were derived from the DNA, and the V and J assignments and clone size from that table. The sample table shows 95,000 to 100,000 clones, and over 65% are seen once. The biggest ten clones account for about a sixth of the sample.

This chain joins TRBV30 to TRBJ1-3; TRBD1 is a weak D gene call, 5 bases matching. This TCR derives from a man in his sixties in good health and CMV-seropositive. Sequenced sample: PBMCs. The encoded CDR3 is CAWSGDLRNTIYF. Read as DNA, the sequence is TGTGCCTGGAGCGGGGACTTAAGAAACACCATATATTTT.